The 29 T cell receptor beta chains in this list originate from one sample, sequenced in a study of cytomegalovirus exposure and HLA in healthy donors. PCR used 60 Vbeta primers and 13 Jbeta primers. Profiling relied on immunoSEQ multiplex PCR, and the TCRdb table lists in-frame clones only, not all of them. Altogether around 150,000 clones are present, 80% being singletons, with the ten largest covering around 2.2%. Sequencing was performed on PBMCs. All receptors come from a man aged 25-40 years in good health and CMV-seronegative.

The chain has TRBV20-1 and TRBJ1-2, with D unresolved. Germline CDR1 and CDR2: DFQATT and SNEGSKA (reference sequence). With 6 bases removed from V and 7 bases from J, the gap between germline ends came to 12 bases. The length of the CDR3 is 11 residues. Written as DNA, the CDR3 is TGCAGTGCCCTCGTCCCGGGTGGCTACACCTTC. Its translation: CSALVPGGYTF.

The V and J genes are TRBV18 and TRBJ2-2, with D perhaps TRBD1 (6 bases). Germline CDR1 KGHSH, CDR2 LQKENI. The CDR3 consists of 13 residues. V shed 4 bases and J shed 7 bases, with 10 bases lying between them. CDR3 in amino acids: CASSQGELGELFF. As DNA, the CDR3 is TGTGCCAGCTCACAGGGGGAGCTCGGGGAGCTGTTTTTT.

This clone has more than one count but fewer than ten. The V gene is TRBV5-5, the J gene TRBJ1-4, with D perhaps TRBD1 (5 bases). From germline, CDR1 is SGHKS and CDR2 YYEKEE (reference sequence). V lost 1 base to trimming and J lost 4 bases, with 11 bases between them. This CDR3 region has 15 residues. For the CDR3, the DNA is TGTGCCAGCAGCTTGCTACCGGGGGATAATGAAAAACTGTTTTTT. Encoded protein: CASSLLPGDNEKLFF. Filled out from reference TRBV5-5 and TRBJ1-4, the complete variable domain reads DAGVTQSPTHLIKTRGQQVTLRCSPISGHKSVSWYQQVLGQGPQFIFQYYEKEERGRGNFPDRFSARQFPNYSSELNVNALLLGDSALYLCASSLLPGDNEKLFFGSGTQLSVL.

The J gene is TRBJ1-1, the V gene TRBV5-1; the D is unclear. The V end lost 2 bases, the J end lost 5 bases, and 10 bases lay between the germline ends. The germline V gene encodes CDR1 SGHRS and CDR2 YFSETQ. The CDR3 sequence is 13 residues long. The CDR3 sequence is CASSFTTETEAFF. The DNA for the CDR3 is TGCGCCAGCAGCTTTACAACGGAGACTGAAGCTTTCTTT.

The chain is built from TRBV7-9 and TRBJ2-7, with D possibly TRBD1 on 6 matching bases. Trimming left V 5 bases short and J 2 bases short, with 13 bases between. From germline, CDR1 is SEHNR and CDR2 FQNEAQ (reference sequence). CDR3 size: 14 residues. The CDR3 loop reads CASSRETGTYEQYF. CDR3 sequence (DNA): TGTGCCAGCAGCCGAGAGACAGGAACCTACGAGCAGTACTTC.

V and J are TRBV5-1 and TRBJ2-1; perhaps TRBD2 as D (6 bases). This CDR3 is built from 16 residues. Trimming took off 2 bases at V and 2 bases at J, with 14 bases between the two ends. CDR1 SGHRS and CDR2 YFSETQ come from the germline V gene. DNA of the CDR3: TGCGCCAGCAGCTTTTACGGGAGTTTTACCTACAATGAGCAGTTCTTC. This translates into CASSFYGSFTYNEQFF.

The chain joins TRBV2 to TRBJ2-1, with 9 bases aligning to TRBD2. Trimming removed 3 bases from V and 1 base from J; junction bases left unmatched: 16. The length of the CDR3 is 20 residues. Per the germline V gene, CDR1 is SNHLY and CDR2 is FYNNEI. CDR3: CASSDDSGSSTHRSYNEQFF. The DNA for the CDR3 is TGTGCCAGCAGTGATGATAGCGGGAGTAGCACCCACCGTTCCTACAATGAGCAGTTCTTC.

This clone was detected a few times. The genes are TRBV14 and TRBJ1-1; no clear D gene. CDR3 size: 13 residues. Between the trimmed V and J ends, which lost 0 bases and 4 bases, there was a span of 6 bases. CDR1 SGHDN and CDR2 FVKESK come from the germline V gene. The CDR3 loop is CASSQDFGTEAFF. Written as DNA, the CDR3 is TGTGCCAGCAGCCAAGATTTCGGCACTGAAGCTTTCTTT. The whole variable domain, remainder taken from reference TRBV14 and TRBJ1-1, is EAGVTQFPSHSVIEKGQTVTLRCDPISGHDNLYWYRRVMGKEIKFLLHFVKESKQDESGMPNNRFLAERTGGTYSTLKVQPAELEDSGVYFCASSQDFGTEAFFGQGTRLTVV.

The CDR3 nucleotides read TGCGCCAGCAGCCGGTCTAGCGGGAACACCGGGGAGCTGTTTTTT. Amino acid sequence: CASSRSSGNTGELFF. V is TRBV5-1 and J is TRBJ2-2; 7 nucleotides agree with TRBD2. The germline V gene has CDR1 SGHRS and CDR2 YFSETQ. There are 15 residues in the CDR3. The trim removed 4 bases at V and 1 base at J, leaving 4 bases unmatched.

This clone was picked up a small number of times. This chain links TRBV5-1 with TRBJ2-5, with D possibly being TRBD2 (5 bases). The J call is uncertain, as TRBJ2-7 better fits the DNA end. Germline CDR1 is SGHRS and CDR2 is YFSETQ. The CDR3 spans 12 residues. The CDR3 protein is CASSFGGSEQYF. The CDR3 coding sequence is TGCGCCAGCAGCTTTGGAGGTAGCGAGCAGTACTTC.

The CDR3 sequence: CASSLQGTAQETQYF. The CDR3 DNA follows: TGCGCCAGCAGCTTGCAGGGGACGGCCCAAGAGACCCAGTACTTC. The chain couples TRBV5-1 to TRBJ2-5; D may be TRBD1 (6 bases). Trimming took off 1 base at V and 1 base at J, with 11 bases between the two ends. CDR3 length equals 15 residues. Germline V CDR1 and CDR2: SGHRS, YFSETQ.

Worth noting for this clone: Other DNA variants within this sample encode the same CDR3. The chain couples TRBV28 to TRBJ1-1, with 8 bases aligning to TRBD1. Germline values: CDR1 MDHEN, CDR2 SYDVKM. The CDR3 has 13 amino acids. Unmatched junction bases numbered 7, after V lost 5 bases and J lost 8 bases. DNA for the CDR3: TGTGCCAGCAGTCTTGGACAGGGACCCGAAGCTTTCTTT. Translating it yields CASSLGQGPEAFF.

CDR3 residues: CASSLQGPSYEQYF. CDR3 DNA sequence: TGTGCCAGCAGTTTACAGGGTCCCTCCTACGAGCAGTACTTC. This chain links TRBV27 with TRBJ2-7, with D tentatively TRBD1 (5 bases). Germline V gives CDR1 MNHEY, CDR2 SMNVEV (reference sequence). The length of the CDR3 is 14 residues. V was shortened by 2 bases and J by 0 bases, with 8 bases between the two germline ends.

This clone has a handful of counts. The chain has TRBV4-1 and TRBJ2-7, with TRBD1 matching 8 bases. Germline loops: CDR1 MGHRA, CDR2 YSYEKL. Unmatched junction bases numbered 0, after V lost 0 bases and J lost 2 bases. CDR3 length: 14 residues. The chain's CDR3 is CASSQDRGPYEQYF. The CDR3 DNA sequence: TGCGCCAGCAGCCAAGACAGGGGGCCCTACGAGCAGTACTTC.

This chain uses TRBV5-6 with TRBJ2-5; a weak D match, TRBD1 (5 bases). Germline assignment: CDR1 SGHDT and CDR2 YYEEEE. The CDR3 contains 14 residues. Trimming took 1 base from V and 6 from J, leaving 13 bases between them. The CDR3 sequence is CASSLLGAPQTQYF. The CDR3 nucleotides read TGTGCCAGCAGCTTGTTAGGGGCGCCACAGACCCAGTACTTC.

The CDR3 protein is CASSSSSSLEKLFF. DNA of the CDR3: TGCGCCAGCAGTTCGTCCTCTTCCCTTGAAAAACTGTTTTTT. The V gene is TRBV5-1, the J gene TRBJ1-4; no clear D. Germline V lookup: CDR1 SGHRS, CDR2 YFSETQ. The CDR3 extends over 14 amino acids. Trimming took off 5 bases at V and 7 bases at J, with 15 bases between the two ends.

The chain recombines TRBV12-2 with TRBJ2-5; the DNA was not compared with TRBD2, the D call given in the table. TRBV12-2 is a documented pseudogene. The CDR3 totals 13 residues. The CDR3 DNA reads TGTGCAAGTCGCTTAGCGCGGAAGGAGACCCAGTACTTC. Amino acids: CASRLARKETQYF.

The chain combines TRBV19 with TRBJ2-7; 10 positions match TRBD2. V dropped 10 bases and J dropped 1; count of bases not matched to a gene: 10. This CDR3 contains 15 residues. The germline V gene has CDR1 LNHDA and CDR2 SQIVND (reference sequence). The CDR3 DNA is TGTGCCACCTCTAGCGGGAGACTTTCTTCCTACGAGCAGTACTTC. It is translated as CATSSGRLSSYEQYF.

This chain joins TRBV7-8 and TRBJ2-7; TRBD2 matches at 10 bases. The germline CDR1 and CDR2 sequences are SGHVS and FQNEAQ. This CDR3 is built from 14 residues. With V trimmed by 7 bases and J by 4 bases, 7 bases remained unmatched. The CDR3 DNA reads TGTGCCAGCATAGGGGGACTAGCGAGGTACGAGCAGTACTTC. This gives the protein CASIGGLARYEQYF.

The table lists this clone with a count of one. CDR3 sequence (DNA): TGTGCCAGCTCACCACCGGCGGGGTGGGAGACCCAGTACTTC. Protein product: CASSPPAGWETQYF. The genes are TRBV18 and TRBJ2-5; tentatively, D is TRBD2 (6 bases). There are 14 residues in the CDR3. Germline CDR1 is KGHSH and CDR2 is LQKENI. Trimming left V 0 bases short and J 5 bases short, with 10 bases between.

The J gene is TRBJ1-1, the V gene TRBV7-9; D may be TRBD1 (6 bases). The V gene lost 10 bases and the J gene lost 1 base, with 16 bases spanning the gap. Per the germline V gene, CDR1 is SEHNR and CDR2 is FQNEAQ (reference sequence). This CDR3 is 14 amino acids long. The CDR3 region is CATPGGNRNTEAFF. The CDR3 DNA reads TGTGCCACCCCGGGGGGCAACAGGAACACTGAAGCTTTCTTT.

The V and J genes are TRBV7-9 and TRBJ2-1; 13 bases align to TRBD2. The V segment lost 6 bases and the J segment 5 bases; nucleotides outside the gene matches: 4. This CDR3 spans 15 amino acids. From germline, CDR1 is SEHNR and CDR2 FQNEAQ (reference sequence). The CDR3 spells CASRMTSGRNNEQFF. CDR3 sequence (DNA): TGTGCCAGCAGAATGACTAGCGGGAGGAACAATGAGCAGTTCTTC.

The chain is built from TRBV30 and TRBJ2-1; the D is unclear. Trimming removed 4 bases at V and 2 bases at J, with 15 bases between. Germline V CDR1 and CDR2: GTSNPN, SVGIG (reference sequence). The CDR3 runs 15 residues. The CDR3 DNA reads TGTGCCTGGATTACTGGTTCCGTGACCTACAATGAGCAGTTCTTC. This translates into CAWITGSVTYNEQFF.

The genes are TRBV5-8 and TRBJ1-5, with D hard to call. CDR3 length equals 15 residues. Germline assignment: CDR1 SGHTS and CDR2 YDEGEE. Trimming cost V 1 base and J 0 bases, with 8 bases left between them. CDR3 coding DNA: TGTGCCAGCAGCTTGCCTTACTATAGCAATCAGCCCCAGCATTTT. As protein: CASSLPYYSNQPQHF.

The J gene is TRBJ2-3, the V gene TRBV5-4; a weak D match, TRBD2 (5 bases). V gave up 4 bases and J gave up 4 bases, with 16 bases separating them. Per germline, CDR1 SGHNT and CDR2 YYREEE (reference sequence). This CDR3 has 15 amino acids. The CDR3 DNA follows: TGTGCCAGCAGCCTTGCTGGGTTGGAGGCAGATACGCAGTATTTT. Translation: CASSLAGLEADTQYF. The whole variable domain, filled in from reference TRBV5-4 and TRBJ2-3, reads ETGVTQSPTHLIKTRGQQVTLRCSSQSGHNTVSWYQQALGQGPQFIFQYYREEENGRGNFPPRFSGLQFPNYSSELNVNALELDDSALYLCASSLAGLEADTQYFGPGTRLTVL.

The chain carries TRBV2 and TRBJ2-1, with D possibly matching TRBD1 (5 bases). Germline CDR1 reads SNHLY; CDR2 reads FYNNEI. Trimming left V 4 bases short and J 4 bases short, with 11 bases between. The CDR3 has 14 residues. The CDR3: CASSGLDSYNEQFF. DNA of the CDR3: TGTGCCAGCAGTGGGCTCGACAGTTACAATGAGCAGTTCTTC.

The chain is built from TRBV7-2 and TRBJ2-3; D is perhaps TRBD2 (5 bases). Per the germline V gene, CDR1 is SGHTA and CDR2 is FQGNSA. The CDR3 extends over 14 amino acids. V lost 0 bases, J lost 5 bases, and 9 bases lay in between. CDR3 region: CASSLALAVDTQYF. DNA for the CDR3: TGTGCCAGCAGCTTAGCGCTAGCAGTAGATACGCAGTATTTT.

The gene calls are TRBV2 and TRBJ2-3, with 7 nucleotides matching TRBD1. The CDR3 runs to 19 residues. J was trimmed by 0 bases and V by 2 bases; bases with no gene match: 14. CDR1 SNHLY and CDR2 FYNNEI come from the germline V gene. CDR3 coding DNA: TGTGCCAGCAGTGAACCAGGGACAGACGAGAAATCTAGCACAGATACGCAGTATTTT. Residues: CASSEPGTDEKSSTDTQYF.

V gene TRBV7-7 combines with J gene TRBJ2-5, with 9 bases identical to TRBD2. This CDR3 has 16 residues. V trimming: 4 bases; J trimming: 5 bases; junction bases outside the gene matches: 11. CDR1 is SSHAT and CDR2 is FNYEAQ in the germline V gene (reference sequence). CDR3 coding DNA: TGTGCCAGCAGCTCGACCCTAGCGGGGTCCGGGGAGACCCAGTACTTC. Translating it yields CASSSTLAGSGETQYF. The entire variable domain, with the rest obtained from reference TRBV7-7 and TRBJ2-5, is as follows: GAGVSQSPRYKVTKRGQDVTLRCDPISSHATLYWYQQALGQGPEFLTYFNYEAQPDKSGLPSDRFSAERPEGSISTLTIQRTEQRDSAMYRCASSSTLAGSGETQYFGPGTRLLVL.